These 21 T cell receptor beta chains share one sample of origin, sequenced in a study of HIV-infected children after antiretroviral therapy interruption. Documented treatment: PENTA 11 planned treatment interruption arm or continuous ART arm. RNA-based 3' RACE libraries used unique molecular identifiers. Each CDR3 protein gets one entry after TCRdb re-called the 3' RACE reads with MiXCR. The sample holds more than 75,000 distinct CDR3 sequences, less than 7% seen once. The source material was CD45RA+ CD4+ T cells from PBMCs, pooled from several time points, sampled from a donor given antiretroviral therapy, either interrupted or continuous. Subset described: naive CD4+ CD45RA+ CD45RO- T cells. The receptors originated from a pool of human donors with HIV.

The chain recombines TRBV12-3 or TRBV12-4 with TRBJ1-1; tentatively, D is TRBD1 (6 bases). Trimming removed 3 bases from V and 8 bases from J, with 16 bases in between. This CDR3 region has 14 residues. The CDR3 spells CASSFADSLREAFF. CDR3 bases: TGTGCCAGCAGTTTTGCGGACAGTCTAAGAGAAGCTTTCTTT.

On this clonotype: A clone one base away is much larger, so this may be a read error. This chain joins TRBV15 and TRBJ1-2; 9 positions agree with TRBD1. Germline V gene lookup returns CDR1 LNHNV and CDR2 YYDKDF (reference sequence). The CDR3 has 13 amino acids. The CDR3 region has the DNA TGTGTCACCAACATGGACAGGGGCTATGGCTACACCTTC. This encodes CVTNMDRGYGYTF.

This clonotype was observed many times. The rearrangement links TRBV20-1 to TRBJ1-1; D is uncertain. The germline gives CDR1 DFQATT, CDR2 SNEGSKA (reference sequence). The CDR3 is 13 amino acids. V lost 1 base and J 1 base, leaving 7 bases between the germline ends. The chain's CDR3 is CSARADPNTEAFF. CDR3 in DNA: TGCAGTGCTAGAGCCGACCCGAACACTGAAGCTTTCTTT.

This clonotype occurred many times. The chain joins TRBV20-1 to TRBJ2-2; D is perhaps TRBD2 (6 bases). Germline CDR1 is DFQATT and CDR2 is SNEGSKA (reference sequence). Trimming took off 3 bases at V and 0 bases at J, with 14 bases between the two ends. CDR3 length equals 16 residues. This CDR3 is CSASKEGFANTGELFF. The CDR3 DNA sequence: TGCAGTGCTAGCAAGGAGGGATTCGCGAACACCGGGGAGCTGTTTTTT.

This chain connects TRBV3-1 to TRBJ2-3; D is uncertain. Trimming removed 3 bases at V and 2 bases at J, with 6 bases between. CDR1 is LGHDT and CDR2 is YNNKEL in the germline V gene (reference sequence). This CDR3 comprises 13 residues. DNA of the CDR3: TGTGCCAGCAGCCATGTTTACACAGATACGCAGTATTTT. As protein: CASSHVYTDTQYF.

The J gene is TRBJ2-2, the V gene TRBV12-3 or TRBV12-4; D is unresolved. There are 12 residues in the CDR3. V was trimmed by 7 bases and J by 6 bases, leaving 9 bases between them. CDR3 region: CASTFPAGELFF. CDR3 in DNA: TGTGCCAGCACCTTTCCCGCCGGGGAGCTGTTTTTT.

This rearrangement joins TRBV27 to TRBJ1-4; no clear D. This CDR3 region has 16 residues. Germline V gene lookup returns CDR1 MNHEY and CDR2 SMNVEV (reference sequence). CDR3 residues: CATASIPPGSNEKLFF. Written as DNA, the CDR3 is TGTGCTACAGCGTCGATCCCCCCCGGGTCTAATGAAAAACTGTTTTTT. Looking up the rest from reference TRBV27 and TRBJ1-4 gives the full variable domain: EAQVTQNPRYLITVTGKKLTVTCSQNMNHEYMSWYRQDPGLGLRQIYYSMNVEVTDKGDVPEGYKVSRKEKRNFPLILESPSPNQTSLYFCATASIPPGSNEKLFFGSGTQLSVL.

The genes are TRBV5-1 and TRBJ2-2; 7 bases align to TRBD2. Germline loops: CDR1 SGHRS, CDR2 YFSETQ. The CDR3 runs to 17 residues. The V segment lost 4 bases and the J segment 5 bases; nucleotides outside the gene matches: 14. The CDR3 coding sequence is TGCGCCAGCAGCCAACTGGTTCTTGCGGGGGATACCGGGGAGCTGTTTTTT. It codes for CASSQLVLAGDTGELFF.

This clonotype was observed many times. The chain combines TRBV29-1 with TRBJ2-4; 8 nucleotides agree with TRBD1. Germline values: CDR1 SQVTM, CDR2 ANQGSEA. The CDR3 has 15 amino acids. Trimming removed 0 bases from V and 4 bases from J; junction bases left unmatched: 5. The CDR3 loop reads CSVEDDRGPKNIQYF. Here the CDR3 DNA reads TGCAGCGTTGAAGATGACAGGGGACCTAAAAACATTCAGTACTTC.

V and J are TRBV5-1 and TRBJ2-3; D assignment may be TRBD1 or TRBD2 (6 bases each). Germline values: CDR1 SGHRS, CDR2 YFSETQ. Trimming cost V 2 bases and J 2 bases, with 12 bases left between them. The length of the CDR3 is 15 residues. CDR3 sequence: CASSFTGANTDTQYF. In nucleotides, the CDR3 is TGCGCCAGCAGCTTCACGGGGGCCAACACAGATACGCAGTATTTT.

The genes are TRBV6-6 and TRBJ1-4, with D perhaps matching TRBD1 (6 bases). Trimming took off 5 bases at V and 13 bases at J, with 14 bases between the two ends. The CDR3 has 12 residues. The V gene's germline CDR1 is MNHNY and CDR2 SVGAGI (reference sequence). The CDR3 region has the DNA TGTGCCAGCAGTCCACGGACAGACCGACTGTTTTTT. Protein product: CASSPRTDRLFF.

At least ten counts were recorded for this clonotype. In DNA form, the CDR3 reads TGTGCCAGCAGCCGGGGGGGCGTGGTGAATGAGCAGTTCTTC. As protein: CASSRGGVVNEQFF. This sequence joins TRBV13 and TRBJ2-1; 8 bases fit TRBD2. The CDR3 has 14 amino acids. J lost 7 bases, V lost 5 bases, and 7 bases had no gene match. Germline V gene lookup returns CDR1 PRHDT and CDR2 FYEKMQ (reference sequence).

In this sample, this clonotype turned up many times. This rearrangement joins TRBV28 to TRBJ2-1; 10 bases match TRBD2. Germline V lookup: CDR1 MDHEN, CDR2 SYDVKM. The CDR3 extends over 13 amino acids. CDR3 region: CVTTSGFDNEQFF. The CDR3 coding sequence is TGTGTCACGACTAGCGGGTTTGACAATGAGCAGTTCTTC.

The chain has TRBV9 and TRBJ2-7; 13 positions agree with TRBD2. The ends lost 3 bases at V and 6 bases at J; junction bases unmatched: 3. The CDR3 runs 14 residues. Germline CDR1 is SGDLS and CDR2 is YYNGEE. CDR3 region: CASSARTSGGEQYF. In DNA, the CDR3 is TGTGCCAGCAGCGCCCGGACTAGCGGGGGCGAGCAGTACTTC.

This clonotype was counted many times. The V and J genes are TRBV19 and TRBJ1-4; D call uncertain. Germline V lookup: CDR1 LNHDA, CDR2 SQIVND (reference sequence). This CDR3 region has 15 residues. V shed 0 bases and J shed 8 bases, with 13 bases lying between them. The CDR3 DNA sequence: TGTGCCAGTAGTATAGATGGAAGGGTTGGCGAAAAACTGTTTTTT. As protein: CASSIDGRVGEKLFF.

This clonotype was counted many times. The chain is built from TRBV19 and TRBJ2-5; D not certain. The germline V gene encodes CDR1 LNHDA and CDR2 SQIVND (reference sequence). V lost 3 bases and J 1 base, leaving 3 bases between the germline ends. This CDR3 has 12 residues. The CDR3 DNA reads TGTGCCAGTAGTATCCTCCAAGAGACCCAGTACTTC. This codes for CASSILQETQYF.

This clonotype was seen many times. This chain's CDR3 is CASSLGQLSSGANVLTF. The CDR3 nucleotides read TGTGCCAGCAGCTTAGGCCAGTTGAGCTCTGGGGCCAACGTCCTGACTTTC. The chain employs TRBV7-3 and TRBJ2-6, with D unresolved. Trimming removed 2 bases from V and 0 bases from J, with 11 bases in between. The CDR3 contains 17 residues. Germline CDR1 reads SGHTA; CDR2 reads FQGTGA.

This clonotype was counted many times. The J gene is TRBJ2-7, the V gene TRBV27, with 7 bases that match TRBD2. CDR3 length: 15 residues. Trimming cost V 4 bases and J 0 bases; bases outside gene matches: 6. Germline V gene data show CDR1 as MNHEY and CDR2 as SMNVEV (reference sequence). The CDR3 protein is CASSSPSGLSYEQYF. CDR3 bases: TGTGCCAGCAGTTCCCCTAGCGGCCTCTCCTACGAGCAGTACTTC.

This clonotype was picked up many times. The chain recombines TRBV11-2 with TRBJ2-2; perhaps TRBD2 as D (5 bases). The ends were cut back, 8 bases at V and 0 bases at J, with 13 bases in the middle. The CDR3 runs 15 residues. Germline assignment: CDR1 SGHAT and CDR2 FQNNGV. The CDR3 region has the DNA TGTGCCAGCGTTCTAGCAGAGACGAACACCGGGGAGCTGTTTTTT. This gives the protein CASVLAETNTGELFF. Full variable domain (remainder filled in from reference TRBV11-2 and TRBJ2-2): EAGVAQSPRYKIIEKRQSVAFWCNPISGHATLYWYQQILGQGPKLLIQFQNNGVVDDSQLPKDRFSAERLKGVDSTLKIQPAKLEDSAVYLCASVLAETNTGELFFGEGSRLTVL.

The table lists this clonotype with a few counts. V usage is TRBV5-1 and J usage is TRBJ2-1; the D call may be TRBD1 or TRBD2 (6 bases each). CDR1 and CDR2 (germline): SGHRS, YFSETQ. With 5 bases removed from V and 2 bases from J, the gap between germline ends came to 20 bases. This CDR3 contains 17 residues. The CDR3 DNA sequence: TGCGCCAGCAGTTGGGGGTACCTAGGGGGGCCCTACAATGAGCAGTTCTTC. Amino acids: CASSWGYLGGPYNEQFF.

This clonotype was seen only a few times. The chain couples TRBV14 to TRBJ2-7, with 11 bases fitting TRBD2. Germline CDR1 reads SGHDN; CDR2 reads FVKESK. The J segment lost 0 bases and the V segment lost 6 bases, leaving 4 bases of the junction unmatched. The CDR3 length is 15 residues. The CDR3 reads CASSASGGLSYEQYF. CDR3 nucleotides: TGTGCCAGCAGTGCTAGCGGGGGGCTCTCCTACGAGCAGTACTTC.